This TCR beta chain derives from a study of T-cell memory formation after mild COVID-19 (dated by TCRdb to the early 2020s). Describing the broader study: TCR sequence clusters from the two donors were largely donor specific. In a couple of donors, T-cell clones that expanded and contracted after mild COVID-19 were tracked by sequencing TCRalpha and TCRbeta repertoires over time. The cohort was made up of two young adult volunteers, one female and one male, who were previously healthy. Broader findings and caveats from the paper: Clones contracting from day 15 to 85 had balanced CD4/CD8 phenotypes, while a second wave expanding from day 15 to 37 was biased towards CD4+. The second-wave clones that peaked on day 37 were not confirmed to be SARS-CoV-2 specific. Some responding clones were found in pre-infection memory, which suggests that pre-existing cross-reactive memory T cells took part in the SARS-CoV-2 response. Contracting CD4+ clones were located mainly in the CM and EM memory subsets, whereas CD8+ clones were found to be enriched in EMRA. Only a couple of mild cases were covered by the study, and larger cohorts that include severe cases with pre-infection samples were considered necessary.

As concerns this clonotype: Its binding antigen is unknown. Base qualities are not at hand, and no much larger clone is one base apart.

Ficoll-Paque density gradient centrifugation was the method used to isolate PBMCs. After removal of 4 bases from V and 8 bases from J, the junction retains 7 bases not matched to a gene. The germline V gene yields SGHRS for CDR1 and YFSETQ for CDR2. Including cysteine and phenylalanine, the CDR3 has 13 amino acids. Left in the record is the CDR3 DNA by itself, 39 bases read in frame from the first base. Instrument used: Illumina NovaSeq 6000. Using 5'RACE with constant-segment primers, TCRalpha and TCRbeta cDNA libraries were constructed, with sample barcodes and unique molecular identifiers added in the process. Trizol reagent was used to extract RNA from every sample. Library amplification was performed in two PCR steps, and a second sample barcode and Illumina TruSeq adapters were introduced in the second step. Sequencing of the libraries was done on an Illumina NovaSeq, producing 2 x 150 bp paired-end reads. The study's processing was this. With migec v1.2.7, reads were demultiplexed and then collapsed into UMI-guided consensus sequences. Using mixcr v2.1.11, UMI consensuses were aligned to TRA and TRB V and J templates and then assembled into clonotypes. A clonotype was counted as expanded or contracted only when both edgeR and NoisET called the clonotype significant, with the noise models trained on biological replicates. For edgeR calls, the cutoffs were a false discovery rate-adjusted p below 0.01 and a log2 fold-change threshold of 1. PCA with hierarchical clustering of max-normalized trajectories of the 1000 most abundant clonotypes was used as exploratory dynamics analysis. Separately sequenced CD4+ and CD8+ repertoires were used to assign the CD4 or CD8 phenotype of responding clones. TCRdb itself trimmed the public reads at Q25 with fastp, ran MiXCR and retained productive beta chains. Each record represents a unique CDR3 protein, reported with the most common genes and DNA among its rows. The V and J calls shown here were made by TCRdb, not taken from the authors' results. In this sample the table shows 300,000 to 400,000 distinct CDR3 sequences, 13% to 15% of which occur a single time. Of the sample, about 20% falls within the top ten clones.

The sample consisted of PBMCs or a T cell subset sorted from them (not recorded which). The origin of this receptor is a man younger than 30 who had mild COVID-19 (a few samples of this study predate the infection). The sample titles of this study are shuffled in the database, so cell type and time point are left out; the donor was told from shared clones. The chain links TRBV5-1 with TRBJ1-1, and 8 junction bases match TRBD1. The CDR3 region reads CASSPSQGAEAFF. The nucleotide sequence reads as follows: TGCGCCAGCAGCCCCAGTCAGGGGGCGGAAGCTTTCTTT.